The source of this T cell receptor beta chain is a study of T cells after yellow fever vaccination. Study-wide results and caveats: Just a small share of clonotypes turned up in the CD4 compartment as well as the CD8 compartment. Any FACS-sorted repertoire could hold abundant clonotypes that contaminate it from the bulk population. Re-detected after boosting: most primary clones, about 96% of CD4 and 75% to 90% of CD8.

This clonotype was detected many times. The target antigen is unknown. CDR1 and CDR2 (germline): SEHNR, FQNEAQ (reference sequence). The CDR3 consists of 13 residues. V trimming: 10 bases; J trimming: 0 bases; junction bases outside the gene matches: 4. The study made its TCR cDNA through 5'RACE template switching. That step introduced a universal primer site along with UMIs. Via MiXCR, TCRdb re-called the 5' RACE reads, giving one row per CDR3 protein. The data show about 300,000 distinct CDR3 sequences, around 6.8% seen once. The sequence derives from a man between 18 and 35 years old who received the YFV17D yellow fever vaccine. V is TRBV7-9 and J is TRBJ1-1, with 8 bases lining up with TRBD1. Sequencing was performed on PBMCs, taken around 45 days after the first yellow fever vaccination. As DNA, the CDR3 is TGTGCCACTATGGGACAGGTGAACACTGAAGCTTTCTTT. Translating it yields CATMGQVNTEAFF. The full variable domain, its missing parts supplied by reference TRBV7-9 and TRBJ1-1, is DTGVSQNPRHKITKRGQNVTFRCDPISEHNRLYWYRQTLGQGPEFLTYFQNEAQLEKSRLLSDRFSAERPKGSFSTLEIQRTEQGDSAMYLCATMGQVNTEAFFGQGTRLTVV.